Listed here are 29 T cell receptor beta chains from one sample, sequenced in a study of CD8+CD57+ T cells in acquired aplastic anemia. Genomic DNA served as template for TCR beta VDJ and CDR3 profiling. MiXCR, run by TCRdb on the reads, gives a single entry per CDR3 protein. This sample has 150,000 or so distinct CDR3 sequences, with 45% to 55% found just once. Only patients with CD8+CD57+ cell expansion on flow cytometry were chosen for sequencing. Sample: sorted CD4+, CD8+, or CD8+CD57+ T cells (not recorded which) from PBMCs. The receptor source for this set is a human donor with aplastic anemia.

This clonotype was counted only a few times. This chain connects TRBV2 to TRBJ2-5, with D perhaps assigned TRBD1 or TRBD2 (5 bases each). There are 15 residues in the CDR3. V lost 4 bases, J lost 1 base, and 13 bases lay in between. CDR1 is SNHLY and CDR2 is FYNNEI in the germline V gene. The CDR3 coding sequence is TGTGCCAGCAGTGGCGAGAGGGGAGTCCAAGAGACCCAGTACTTC. Its protein product is CASSGERGVQETQYF.

This clonotype was observed at least ten times. The rearrangement uses TRBV6-1 and TRBJ2-1, with 8 bases matching TRBD2. Trimming took 8 bases from V and 3 from J; bases not matched to a gene: 12. This CDR3 is built from 16 residues. Germline CDR1 MNHNS, CDR2 SASEGT. CDR3 sequence (DNA): TGTGCCAGCGGAGAGCTAGCGGGCACGTTCTACAATGAGCAGTTCTTC. Translating it yields CASGELAGTFYNEQFF.

Concerning this clonotype: This may come from a read error, since a much larger clone is one base off. The chain is built from TRBV7-7 and TRBJ2-7, with 7 bases that match TRBD1. The CDR3 totals 14 residues. In germline, CDR1 is SSHAT, CDR2 FNYEAQ (reference sequence). The CDR3 reads CASSLGQEDSEQYF. The CDR3 DNA sequence: TGTGCTAGCAGCCTAGGACAGGAGGACTCCGAGCAGTACTTC.

Concerning this clonotype itself: Sequence at one end of the junction differs from germline and may be a read error. This rearrangement joins TRBV29-1 to TRBJ1-2; D might be TRBD1 (6 bases). The germline V gene has CDR1 SQVTM and CDR2 ANQGSEA. The CDR3 runs to 15 residues. The CDR3 coding sequence is TGCAGCGTTAACGGCAGGGGATTCTCTTGGGATGGCTGCACCTTC. Protein sequence: CSVNGRGFSWDGCTF.

This clonotype was recorded a few times. The chain recombines TRBV5-1 with TRBJ1-3; 7 positions agree with TRBD1. With 4 bases clipped from V and 0 bases from J, the junction kept 4 bases outside the gene matches. Germline CDR1 and CDR2: SGHRS and YFSETQ. The CDR3 is 15 amino acids. CDR3 DNA: TGCGCCAGCAGCCAAGGGACAGTCTCTGGAAACACCATATATTTT. Protein product: CASSQGTVSGNTIYF.

The chain couples TRBV24-1 to TRBJ1-2, with 9 bases matching TRBD1. J was trimmed by 2 bases and V by 6 bases; bases with no gene match: 6. Germline values: CDR1 KGHDR, CDR2 SFDVKD. This CDR3 spans 15 amino acids. The CDR3: CATSSLQGANYGYTF. CDR3 DNA: TGTGCCACCAGTTCCCTACAGGGGGCAAACTATGGCTACACCTTC.

Comments on this clonotype: Since the CDR3 does not end with the conserved phenylalanine or tryptophan, this likely comes from a read error. It is unclear where the CDR3 begins or ends on the DNA, so no DNA is shown, and the CDR3 is as TCRdb lists it. The chain has TRBV25-1 and TRBJ2-5; the table calls TRBD1, which could not be checked here. The CDR3 is 14 residues long, counting both termini. Germline V gene data show CDR1 as MGHDK and CDR2 as SYGVNS. The CDR3 reads CASTPHKARETKYL.

As regards this clonotype: This may arise from a read error, as a much more abundant clone is one base away. The J gene is TRBJ2-7, the V gene TRBV6-1; D could derive from TRBD1 or TRBD2 (6 bases each). The length of the CDR3 is 15 residues. CDR1 MNHNS and CDR2 SASEGT come from the germline V gene. The V end was cut by 6 bases, the J end by 1 base, with 16 bases between. CDR3 coding DNA: TGTGCCAGCAGGCTAGGGGGGAGAAATTCCTACGAGCAGTACTTC. Its protein is CASRLGGRNSYEQYF.

This clonotype was seen many times. The rearrangement links TRBV19 to TRBJ2-5; TRBD1 aligns across 11 bases. CDR1 and CDR2 (germline): LNHDA, SQIVND (reference sequence). The trim removed 5 bases at V and 5 bases at J, leaving 4 bases unmatched. The CDR3 spans 14 residues. CDR3 residues: CASSRTGGRETQYF. For the CDR3, the DNA is TGTGCCAGTAGTCGGACAGGGGGCCGGGAGACCCAGTACTTC.

The chain combines TRBV7-9 with TRBJ1-1; D is possibly TRBD1 (5 bases). The CDR3 has 14 residues. CDR1 SEHNR and CDR2 FQNEAQ come from the germline V gene (reference sequence). V was cut by 4 bases and J by 3 bases, with 12 bases left in between. This CDR3 reads CASSSAGHHTEAFF. The DNA for the CDR3 is TGTGCCAGCAGCTCTGCCGGACACCACACTGAAGCTTTCTTT.

On this clonotype itself: A junction boundary mismatches the germline segment, possibly from a read error. This chain links TRBV20-1 with TRBJ1-5, with 7 nucleotides matching TRBD1. The CDR3 covers 14 residues. Germline V gives CDR1 DFQATT, CDR2 SNEGSKA (reference sequence). CDR3 nucleotides: TGCAGTGCTACGACAGGGTTTGGTAATCAGCCTCAGCATTTT. Its translation: CSATTGFGNQPQHF.

The chain couples TRBV10-3 to TRBJ1-1, with D hard to call. There are 11 residues in the CDR3. Germline V gene lookup returns CDR1 ENHRY and CDR2 SYGVKD. The ends were cut back, 2 bases at V and 6 bases at J, with 4 bases in the middle. CDR3 DNA: TGTGCCATCAGTGAGGGGCCTGAAGCTTTCTTT. Translation gives CAISEGPEAFF.

In this sample, this clonotype turned up a few times. The rearrangement uses TRBV28 and TRBJ2-5, with 8 nucleotides matching TRBD2. The germline V gene has CDR1 MDHEN and CDR2 SYDVKM. This CDR3 has 14 residues. V was pared by 4 bases and J by 6 bases, with 7 bases of the junction left unmatched. The CDR3 bases are TGTGCCAGCAGTTCCTCGGGGGGGCTAAAGACCCAGTACTTC. Protein product: CASSSSGGLKTQYF.

A remark on this clonotype: At one end the junction does not follow the germline gene, possibly because of a read error. V gene TRBV24-1 combines with J gene TRBJ2-3, with TRBD2 identical over 13 bases. The CDR3 runs to 18 residues. In germline, CDR1 is KGHDR, CDR2 SFDVKD. The CDR3 region is CAASDLTSGRTSTDTQCF. The CDR3 coding sequence is TGTGCCGCCAGTGATCTGACTAGCGGGAGGACTAGCACAGATACGCAGTGTTTT.

This clonotype was counted a few times. The CDR3 loop is CASSRWRGTSPLHF. The CDR3, as DNA: TGTGCCAGCAGCCGTTGGAGAGGGACTTCACCCCTCCACTTT. The rearrangement links TRBV7-9 to TRBJ1-6; a weak D match, TRBD1 (5 bases). Trimming took 5 bases from V and 9 from J, leaving 14 bases between them. The CDR3 is 14 residues long. The V gene's germline CDR1 is SEHNR and CDR2 FQNEAQ (reference sequence).

This clonotype was seen ten or more times. This chain links TRBV5-1 with TRBJ2-2, with D hard to call. CDR1 is SGHRS and CDR2 is YFSETQ in the germline V gene. The CDR3 loop spans 11 amino acids. V was shortened by 3 bases and J by 3 bases, with 0 bases between the two germline ends. The CDR3 loop is CASSYTGELFF. The CDR3 DNA is TGCGCCAGCAGCTACACCGGGGAGCTGTTTTTT.

This clonotype was observed many times. Written as DNA, the CDR3 is TGTGCTAGTGGTCTCGGGGCGGGTTACTATGGCTACACCTTC. Its translation is CASGLGAGYYGYTF. The chain couples TRBV12-5 to TRBJ1-2, with D perhaps TRBD1 (5 bases). Germline V gene lookup returns CDR1 LGHNT and CDR2 FRNRAP. V lost 5 bases, J lost 3 bases, and 13 bases lay in between. The CDR3 contains 14 residues.

At least ten counts were recorded for this clonotype. The chain is built from TRBV5-1 and TRBJ1-2, with D unclear. Germline-derived CDR1 and CDR2 are SGHRS and YFSETQ. Trimming took 2 bases from V and 4 from J, leaving 12 bases between them. The CDR3 contains 14 residues. CDR3 DNA: TGCGCCAGCAGCTTACAGCCAGAAGGCTATGGCTACACCTTC. This translates into CASSLQPEGYGYTF.

The gene calls are TRBV28 and TRBJ1-5; D possibly corresponds to TRBD1 (6 bases). The CDR3 sequence is 14 residues long. Germline CDR1 MDHEN, CDR2 SYDVKM. V was shortened by 10 bases and J by 7 bases, with 20 bases between the two germline ends. Here the CDR3 DNA reads TGTGCCACCGGCACGGTCGAAGGGGGGCAGCCCCAGCATTTT. Its translation: CATGTVEGGQPQHF.

This clonotype was seen at least ten times. The chain carries TRBV6-4 and TRBJ2-3, with 12 bases that match TRBD2. The germline V gene encodes CDR1 MRHNA and CDR2 SNTAGT. This CDR3 has 15 residues. Unmatched junction bases numbered 5, after V lost 5 bases and J lost 5 bases. The CDR3 protein is CASSPLAGGRDTQYF. CDR3 bases: TGTGCCAGCAGTCCACTAGCGGGAGGACGAGATACGCAGTATTTT.

With regard to this clonotype: A clone one base away is much larger, so this may be a read error. The CDR3 nucleotides are TGTGCCAGCAGTATACAGTTCGAGGCCCAGTACTTC. Translating gives CASSIQFEAQYF. The chain uses TRBV28 and TRBJ2-5; D gene ambiguous. Trimming cost V 5 bases and J 9 bases, with 13 bases left between them. The CDR3 has 12 amino acids. Germline V CDR1 and CDR2: MDHEN, SYDVKM.

This clonotype was seen many times. The J gene is TRBJ1-1, the V gene TRBV5-1; no firm D call. V lost 0 bases, J lost 2 bases, and 11 bases lay in between. Per germline, CDR1 SGHRS and CDR2 YFSETQ. The CDR3 has 15 residues. CDR3 loop: CASSLDVASNTEAFF. The DNA of the CDR3 is TGCGCCAGCAGCTTGGATGTGGCCTCAAACACTGAAGCTTTCTTT.

This clonotype was seen many times. This chain connects TRBV2 to TRBJ1-1; D is uncertain. The germline CDR1 and CDR2 sequences are SNHLY and FYNNEI. Deletions cut 4 bases from V and 4 bases from J, with 13 bases between. This CDR3 has 14 residues. The CDR3 is CASSGPLRGTEAFF. CDR3 DNA: TGTGCCAGCAGTGGGCCCCTCCGGGGCACTGAAGCTTTCTTT.

This clonotype was recorded once. The V gene is TRBV12-3 or TRBV12-4, the J gene TRBJ2-7; possibly TRBD1 or TRBD2 for D (6 bases each). The CDR3 contains 13 residues. V was cut by 6 bases and J by 6 bases, with 15 bases left in between. The CDR3 reads CASSEGGPAEQYF. The CDR3 nucleotides read TGTGCCAGCAGCGAGGGGGGACCGGCCGAGCAGTACTTC.

This chain joins TRBV20-1 and TRBJ2-5, with a weak D call TRBD2 (6 bases). CDR1 and CDR2 (germline): DFQATT, SNEGSKA (reference sequence). The CDR3 is made up of 12 amino acids. Trimming removed 3 bases from V and 10 bases from J, with 15 bases in between. The CDR3 loop reads CSARAGLGNQYF. The CDR3 DNA reads TGCAGTGCTAGGGCGGGGTTGGGGAACCAGTACTTC.

The J gene is TRBJ1-4, the V gene TRBV4-2, with TRBD1 matching 10 bases. The CDR3 extends over 14 amino acids. CDR1 and CDR2 from the germline V gene are LGHNA and YNFKEQ. Trimming cost V 7 bases and J 5 bases; bases outside gene matches: 4. As DNA, the CDR3 is TGTGCCAGCAACCGGGACAGGGGAAATGAAAAACTGTTTTTT. Translated, it gives CASNRDRGNEKLFF.

The chain combines TRBV12-5 with TRBJ2-3, with no clear D. The V and J ends lost 4 bases and 3 bases respectively, with 5 bases between them. This CDR3 has 12 residues. Germline V CDR1 and CDR2: LGHNT, FRNRAP. In DNA, the CDR3 is TGTGCTAGTGGTTCCCGTACAGATACGCAGTATTTT. It translates to CASGSRTDTQYF.

Only a few counts were recorded for this clonotype. One base away lies a much larger clone, so this may be a sequencing read error. The V and J genes are TRBV5-1 and TRBJ1-1, with D possibly TRBD1 on 5 matching bases. The CDR3 is 14 residues long. Trimming took 0 bases from V and 6 from J, leaving 12 bases between them. CDR1 and CDR2 from the germline V gene are SGHRS and YFSETQ. CDR3 coding DNA: TGCGCCAGCAGCTTGGGACGGGGGGTTGCTGAAGCTTTCTTT. Its protein product is CASSLGRGVAEAFF.

This clonotype showed up just a few times. A much larger clone lies a single base off, so this may be a read error. DNA of the CDR3: TGCGCCGGCAGGGTCGGACGAAGCGGTGGAAACACCATATATTTT. Translation gives CAGRVGRSGGNTIYF. The V and J genes are TRBV5-1 and TRBJ1-3; perhaps TRBD1 as D (5 bases). The CDR3 loop spans 15 amino acids. Germline CDR1 is SGHRS and CDR2 is YFSETQ.